This TCR beta chain is from a study of patients and donors after allogeneic stem cell transplantation. TCRdb used MiXCR to reprocess the RT-PCR reads, holding one entry per CDR3 protein. Here the sample spans some 150,000 distinct CDR3 sequences, about two fifths being singletons. Trimming pared 5 bases from V and 5 bases from J, leaving 18 bases between. The CDR3 extends over 15 amino acids. CDR1 and CDR2 from the germline V gene are SEHNR and FQNEAQ (reference sequence). The sequenced material came from blood, either unsorted or a sorted T cell fraction (not recorded which). This chain joins TRBV7-9 and TRBJ2-5; D might be TRBD2 (7 bases). This TCR was sampled from a human donor who was either an allogeneic HSCT recipient or a stem cell or donor lymphocyte infusion donor (not recorded which). It is not recorded whose cells these are; they may come from a transplant donor. CDR3 nucleotide sequence: TGTGCCAGCAGCCCCCAATGGGGGGGCAAGGAGACCCAGTACTTC. Encoded protein: CASSPQWGGKETQYF.